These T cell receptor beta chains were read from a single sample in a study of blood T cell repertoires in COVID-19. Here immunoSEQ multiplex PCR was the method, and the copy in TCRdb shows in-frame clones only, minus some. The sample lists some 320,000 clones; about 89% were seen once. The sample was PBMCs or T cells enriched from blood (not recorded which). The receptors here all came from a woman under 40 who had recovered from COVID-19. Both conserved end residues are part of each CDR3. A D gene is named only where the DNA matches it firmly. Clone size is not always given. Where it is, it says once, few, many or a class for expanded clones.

CASSSGDSYNEQFF,TGTGCCAGCAGTAGCGGGGACTCCTACAATGAGCAGTTCTTC,TRBV2,.,TRBD2,TRBJ2-1
CASSAGQGQTQYF,TGTGCCAGCAGTGCGGGACAGGGTCAGACCCAGTACTTC,TRBV12-3/TRBV12-4,.,TRBD1,TRBJ2-5
CAISESVGDYGYTF,TGTGCCATCAGTGAGTCCGTAGGGGACTATGGCTACACCTTC,TRBV10-3,.,.,TRBJ1-2
CASSFGLFTDTQYF,TGTGCCAGCAGCTTCGGACTATTCACAGATACGCAGTATTTT,TRBV7-2,.,.,TRBJ2-3
CASSLFGPGTGGYEQYF,TGTGCCAGCAGCTTATTCGGTCCCGGGACAGGGGGCTACGAGCAGTACTTC,TRBV7-2,.,TRBD1,TRBJ2-7
CASTRRGSNQPQHF,TGTGCCAGCACCCGAAGGGGAAGCAATCAGCCCCAGCATTTT,TRBV6-5,.,.,TRBJ1-5
CASSSKFSTVGTGELFF,TGCGCCAGCAGCTCCAAATTCTCGACTGTGGGCACCGGGGAGCTGTTTTTT,TRBV5-1,.,.,TRBJ2-2
CASSLGSGDYGYTF,TGTGCCAGCAGCTTAGGCAGTGGTGACTATGGCTACACCTTC,TRBV7-9,once,.,TRBJ1-2
CASSPGTSGAETSTDTQYF,TGTGCCAGCAGCCCCGGGACTAGCGGGGCAGAAACTAGCACAGATACGCAGTATTTT,TRBV3-1/TRBV3-2,.,TRBD2,TRBJ2-3
CASSPENHRVRGYTF,TGTGCCAGCAGCCCTGAGAATCACAGGGTGCGGGGCTACACCTTC,TRBV7-9,.,.,TRBJ1-2
CASSNYHRPGTGNNQPQHF,TGTGCCAGTAGTAATTACCATCGCCCCGGTACAGGGAACAATCAGCCCCAGCATTTT,TRBV19,.,.,TRBJ1-5
CASSQAPNRGYYNEQFF,TGTGCCAGCAGCCAAGCACCGAATAGGGGTTATTACAATGAGCAGTTCTTC,TRBV14,.,.,TRBJ2-1
CASTGMWDQPQHF,TGTGCCAGCACAGGAATGTGGGATCAGCCCCAGCATTTT,TRBV6-5,.,.,TRBJ1-5
CASSEPLINQPQHF,TGTGCCAGTTCCGAGCCGTTAATCAATCAGCCCCAGCATTTT,TRBV28,.,.,TRBJ1-5
CASSHATGNTEAFF,TGCGCCAGCAGCCATGCCACAGGGAACACTGAAGCTTTCTTT,TRBV4-1,few,.,TRBJ1-1
CASSLNPGGNTEAFF,TGTGCCAGCAGCCTCAACCCAGGGGGCAACACTGAAGCTTTCTTT,TRBV7-2,.,TRBD1,TRBJ1-1
CATSRDRRGRGDTQYF,TGTGCCACCAGCAGAGATCGGAGGGGGCGAGGAGATACGCAGTATTTT,TRBV15,.,.,TRBJ2-3
CASSISKGVGNQPQHF,TGTGCCAGTAGTATAAGTAAGGGAGTAGGCAATCAGCCCCAGCATTTT,TRBV19,.,.,TRBJ1-5
CASSERGEPQHF,TGTGCCAGCAGTGAAAGGGGTGAGCCCCAGCATTTT,TRBV6-1,.,.,TRBJ1-5
CASIRSGGVSSYEQYF,TGTGCCAGCATTAGGAGCGGGGGGGTCAGCTCCTACGAGCAGTACTTC,TRBV2,.,TRBD2,TRBJ2-7
CASSLGLRQGRGAPLHF,TGTGCCAGCAGCTTAGGACTGCGGCAGGGAAGAGGCGCACCCCTCCACTTT,TRBV7-6,.,.,TRBJ1-6
CASSLDRGTGNTIYF,TGTGCCAGCAGCTTGGACAGGGGGACCGGAAACACCATATATTTT,TRBV5-8,.,TRBD1,TRBJ1-3
CASSDDGQVTETQYF,TGTGCCAGCAGCGATGACGGACAGGTCACCGAGACCCAGTACTTC,TRBV9,.,TRBD1,TRBJ2-5
CATRQTGTTYEQYF,TGTGCCACCAGACAGACAGGCACTACCTACGAGCAGTACTTC,TRBV19,.,.,TRBJ2-7
CAWSARGTANTEAFF,TGTGCCTGGAGTGCCCGAGGGACAGCGAACACTGAAGCTTTCTTT,TRBV30,.,TRBD1,TRBJ1-1
CASSPNQGLSGANVLTF,TGTGCCAGCAGCCCCAACCAGGGACTCTCTGGGGCCAACGTCCTGACTTTC,TRBV3-1/TRBV3-2,.,.,TRBJ2-6
CASSFGTRNSPLHF,TGTGCCAGCAGTTTTGGTACGCGGAATTCACCCCTCCACTTT,TRBV28,.,.,TRBJ1-6
CASSLPTGGFNTEAFF,TGTGCCAGCAGTTTACCGACAGGGGGCTTCAACACTGAAGCTTTCTTT,TRBV28,.,TRBD1,TRBJ1-1
CASSTGIGSPLHF,TGTGCCAGCAGTACAGGGATCGGCTCACCCCTCCACTTT,TRBV12-3/TRBV12-4,.,.,TRBJ1-6
CAIKSPSGRGDTQYF,TGTGCCATTAAGTCCCCTAGCGGCCGAGGGGATACGCAGTATTTT,TRBV28,once,TRBD2,TRBJ2-3
CASSSSGYSTDTQYF,TGTGCCAGCAGTTCTAGCGGGTATAGCACAGATACGCAGTATTTT,TRBV28,.,TRBD2,TRBJ2-3
CASSEPDRSDTQYF,TGTGCCAGCAGTGAACCCGACAGGTCAGATACGCAGTATTTT,TRBV6-1,once,.,TRBJ2-3
CASSLGTDGNTIYF,TGTGCCAGCAGCCTGGGGACTGATGGAAACACCATATATTTT,TRBV6-5,.,.,TRBJ1-3
CASGAVGRSEAFF,TGTGCCAGCGGGGCCGTGGGGAGGTCTGAAGCTTTCTTT,TRBV25-1,.,.,TRBJ1-1
CASSSTGDYGYTF,TGTGCCAGCAGTTCGACAGGGGACTATGGCTACACCTTC,TRBV12-3/TRBV12-4,once,TRBD1,TRBJ1-2
CASKRKGSPSSYEQYF,TGTGCCAGCAAACGAAAGGGGTCACCTAGCTCCTACGAGCAGTACTTC,TRBV7-9,.,.,TRBJ2-7
CASSDTGRDTDTQYF,TGTGCCAGCAGTGATACAGGGAGGGACACAGATACGCAGTATTTT,TRBV6-1,once,.,TRBJ2-3
CASSPGGGEPYNEQFF,TGTGCCAGCTCCCCGGGCGGGGGGGAACCTTACAATGAGCAGTTCTTC,TRBV18,.,TRBD2,TRBJ2-1
CASSSQGVYGYTF,TGTGCCAGCAGCTCACAGGGGGTTTATGGCTACACCTTC,TRBV5-4,once,TRBD1,TRBJ1-2
CASSPRSRQNTEAFF,TGTGCCAGCTCACCAAGGTCCCGACAGAACACTGAAGCTTTCTTT,TRBV18,.,.,TRBJ1-1
CASSSLRGGNIQYF,TGTGCCAGCAGTTCTCTCAGGGGAGGGAACATTCAGTACTTC,TRBV6-5,once,.,TRBJ2-4
CASSPRGSVSYNEQFF,TGTGCCAGCAGCCCCCGTGGTAGCGTGTCCTACAATGAGCAGTTCTTC,TRBV9,.,.,TRBJ2-1
CASARGTVTEAFF,TGTGCCAGCGCCCGGGGTACCGTCACTGAAGCTTTCTTT,TRBV7-9,.,.,TRBJ1-1
CASSLGHPEAFF,TGTGCCAGCAGCCTGGGACACCCTGAAGCTTTCTTT,TRBV7-8,.,.,TRBJ1-1
CASSLGTGDNTEAFF,TGTGCCAGCAGCTTGGGCACAGGGGACAACACTGAAGCTTTCTTT,TRBV7-9,few,TRBD1,TRBJ1-1
CATRKESPQTTNYGYTF,TGTGCCACCAGAAAAGAAAGCCCGCAAACCACTAACTATGGCTACACCTTC,TRBV15,once,.,TRBJ1-2
CASSFRTGGTGELFF,TGTGCCAGCAGCTTTCGGACAGGGGGCACCGGGGAGCTGTTTTTT,TRBV7-6,.,TRBD1,TRBJ2-2
CASSRFITGNYGYTF,TGTGCCAGCAGCCGGTTCATTACAGGGAACTATGGCTACACCTTC,TRBV7-2,.,.,TRBJ1-2
CASSSWTGIFMTGYGYTF,TGTGCCAGCAGCTCCTGGACAGGGATTTTTATGACGGGCTATGGCTACACCTTC,TRBV7-3,.,TRBD1,TRBJ1-2
CASSNPLANTEAFF,TGTGCCAGCAGCAACCCTTTGGCCAACACTGAAGCTTTCTTT,TRBV2,once,.,TRBJ1-1
CASSQETADNNSPLHF,TGTGCCAGCAGCCAAGAAACGGCAGACAATAATTCACCCCTCCACTTT,TRBV4-2,.,.,TRBJ1-6
CASSQEPPGGPNTGELFF,TGCGCCAGCAGCCAAGAGCCGCCGGGGGGGCCGAACACCGGGGAGCTGTTTTTT,TRBV4-3,once,TRBD2,TRBJ2-2
CASSPSDPYNEQFF,TGCGCCAGCAGTCCCTCAGATCCCTACAATGAGCAGTTCTTC,TRBV5-1,.,.,TRBJ2-1
CASSPRDMYQETQYF,TGTGCCAGCTCCCCAAGGGACATGTACCAAGAGACCCAGTACTTC,TRBV18,.,.,TRBJ2-5
CASRLTGQLNEKLFF,TGTGCCAGCAGACTAACGGGACAGCTTAATGAAAAACTGTTTTTT,TRBV6-5,.,TRBD1,TRBJ1-4
CATSRGTLKQFF,TGTGCCACCAGCAGAGGAACTCTCAAGCAGTTCTTC,TRBV15,.,.,TRBJ2-1